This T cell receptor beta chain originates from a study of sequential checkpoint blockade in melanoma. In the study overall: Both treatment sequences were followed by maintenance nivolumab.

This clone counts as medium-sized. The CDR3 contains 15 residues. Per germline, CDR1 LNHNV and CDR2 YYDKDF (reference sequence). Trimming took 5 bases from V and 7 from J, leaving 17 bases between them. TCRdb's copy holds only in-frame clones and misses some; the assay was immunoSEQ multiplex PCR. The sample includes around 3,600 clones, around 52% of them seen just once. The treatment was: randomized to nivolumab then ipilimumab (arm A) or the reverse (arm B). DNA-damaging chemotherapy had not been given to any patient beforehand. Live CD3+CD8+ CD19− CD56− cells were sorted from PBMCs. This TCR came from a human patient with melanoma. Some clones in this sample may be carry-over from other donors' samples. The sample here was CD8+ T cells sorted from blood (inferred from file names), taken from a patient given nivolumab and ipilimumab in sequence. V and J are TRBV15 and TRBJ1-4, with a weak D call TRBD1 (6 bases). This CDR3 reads CATSSDVGAVEKLFF. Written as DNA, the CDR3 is TGTGCCACCAGCTCTGATGTGGGGGCGGTTGAAAAACTGTTTTTT.